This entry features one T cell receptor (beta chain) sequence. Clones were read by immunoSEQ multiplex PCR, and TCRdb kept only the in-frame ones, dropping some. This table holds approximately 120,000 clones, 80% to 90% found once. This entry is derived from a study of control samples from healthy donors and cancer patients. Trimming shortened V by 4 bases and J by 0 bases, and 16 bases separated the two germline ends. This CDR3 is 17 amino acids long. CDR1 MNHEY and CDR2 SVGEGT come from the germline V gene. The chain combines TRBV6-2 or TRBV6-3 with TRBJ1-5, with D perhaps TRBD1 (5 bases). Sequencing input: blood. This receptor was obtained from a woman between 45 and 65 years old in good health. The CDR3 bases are TGTGCCAGCAGTTCCCGTAAGGGGCCGCTTAGCAATCAGCCCCAGCATTTT. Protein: CASSSRKGPLSNQPQHF.